This TCR beta chain derives from a study of T-cell reconstitution after alpha-beta-depleted transplantation in children. Findings and limits, study-wide: From surviving recipient T cells and thymic progenitors came the high day-60 TCRbeta diversity observed in some patients. T cells produced anew were the main source of T-cell counts and diversity one year after transplant. Expanded clones from the graft, numbering several hundred, reportedly supplied alpha-beta T cells about two months after transplant.

From germline, CDR1 is SGHNT and CDR2 YENEEA. The CDR3 is 16 amino acids. Deletions cut 2 bases from V and 4 bases from J, with 14 bases between. Turning to this clonotype: The antigen remains undetermined. Just one base apart from a much larger clone, this may be a read error.

Unique molecular identifiers were incorporated when the TCRbeta library was constructed. One entry per CDR3 protein, called by TCRdb with MiXCR from the PCR reads. The data contain about 300,000 distinct CDR3 sequences, around a tenth of them seen just once; the ten biggest clones take up around 7.6%. The chain couples TRBV11-3 to TRBJ2-2; D not certain. The clonotype originates from a boy less than two years old with acute myeloid leukemia, due to receive a stem cell transplant. The specimen comprised PBMCs, sampled before TCRalphabeta/CD19-depleted stem cell transplant. The CDR3 region is CASSLTGSRVTGELFF. DNA for the CDR3: TGTGCCAGCAGCTTAACGGGCAGTCGGGTCACCGGGGAGCTGTTTTTT.